Below, 24 T cell receptor beta chains from the same sample are listed, as sequenced in a study of breast tumors, draining lymph nodes, adjacent tissues. TCRdb called the multiplex PCR reads again in MiXCR, with one record for every CDR3 protein. The sample consists of 200,000 to 250,000 distinct CDR3 sequences, under 40% of them appearing once. Samples came from axillary lymph nodes draining the breast cancer. Sample: axillary lymph node tissue. The receptors stem from a female donor with breast cancer. Some clones in this sample may be carry-over from other donors' samples.

This clonotype was counted ten times or more. This rearrangement joins TRBV19 to TRBJ1-2; a weak D match, TRBD1 (5 bases). This CDR3 comprises 20 residues. Germline CDR1 and CDR2: LNHDA and SQIVND (reference sequence). V was trimmed by 6 bases and J by 0 bases, leaving 29 bases between them. CDR3: CASSPRGGSLPLHPNYGYTF. CDR3 nucleotides: TGTGCCAGTAGCCCGAGGGGCGGGAGTCTCCCCCTACATCCTAACTATGGCTACACCTTC.

This clonotype was counted at least ten times. J is TRBJ2-7 and V is TRBV7-9, with D possibly being TRBD1 (6 bases). CDR1 and CDR2 (germline): SEHNR, FQNEAQ (reference sequence). CDR3 length: 14 residues. Trimming took 5 bases from V and 2 from J, leaving 13 bases between them. The CDR3 loop is CASSPDSLPYEQYF. CDR3 in DNA: TGTGCCAGCAGCCCGGACAGCCTCCCCTACGAGCAGTACTTC.

V gene TRBV2 combines with J gene TRBJ2-5; TRBD2 aligns across 8 bases. The V and J ends lost 7 bases and 4 bases, in that order; junction bases with no gene match: 11. The CDR3 is 15 amino acids. Germline loops: CDR1 SNHLY, CDR2 FYNNEI. CDR3 in amino acids: CASTRGGGLVETQYF. The DNA of the CDR3 is TGTGCCAGCACCCGGGGGGGGGGTCTTGTAGAGACCCAGTACTTC.

This clonotype was counted a few times. A much more abundant neighbour one base away suggests this may be a read error. This chain joins TRBV19 and TRBJ1-6; D might be TRBD1 (5 bases). In germline, CDR1 is LNHDA, CDR2 SQIVND (reference sequence). V was cut by 3 bases and J by 9 bases, with 12 bases left in between. CDR3 size: 14 residues. The CDR3 sequence: CASSMGVGASPLHF. Written as DNA, the CDR3 is TGTGCCAGTAGTATGGGGGTCGGAGCTTCACCCCTCCACTTT.

This clonotype has ten or more counts. The rearrangement joins TRBV14 to TRBJ2-7; 10 bases are shared with TRBD1. With V trimmed by 0 bases and J by 4 bases, 6 bases remained unmatched. Germline V CDR1 and CDR2: SGHDN, FVKESK. The CDR3 is 16 amino acids. As DNA, the CDR3 is TGTGCCAGCAGCCAAGATCGAGGACAGGGGGGATACGAGCAGTACTTC. Amino acid sequence: CASSQDRGQGGYEQYF.

Ten or more counts support this clonotype. V and J are TRBV11-2 and TRBJ2-1; no reliable D call. V lost 1 base to trimming and J lost 8 bases, with 6 bases between them. Per germline, CDR1 SGHAT and CDR2 FQNNGV. The CDR3 runs to 12 residues. The CDR3 sequence: CASSLVSHEQFF. The CDR3 DNA reads as TGTGCCAGCAGCTTAGTATCCCATGAGCAGTTCTTC.

This clonotype has a count of ten or more. The rearrangement joins TRBV5-1 to TRBJ2-7, with a tentative D call TRBD1 (6 bases). The CDR3 runs to 15 residues. CDR1 and CDR2 from the germline V gene are SGHRS and YFSETQ. V gave up 0 bases and J gave up 5 bases, with 15 bases separating them. The CDR3 nucleotides are TGCGCCAGCAGCTTGGCACCACAGGGTGGTGACGAGCAGTACTTC. This codes for CASSLAPQGGDEQYF. Full variable domain (missing parts from reference TRBV5-1 and TRBJ2-7): KAGVTQTPRYLIKTRGQQVTLSCSPISGHRSVSWYQQTPGQGLQFLFEYFSETQRNKGNFPGRFSGRQFSNSRSEMNVSTLELGDSALYLCASSLAPQGGDEQYFGPGTRLTVT.

This clonotype was recorded at least ten times. The chain couples TRBV5-1 to TRBJ2-5; TRBD2 is a possible D gene (6 bases). Trimming stripped 0 bases from V and 0 bases from J, with 12 bases between. CDR3 length: 16 amino acids. Germline V CDR1 and CDR2: SGHRS, YFSETQ. CDR3 nucleotide sequence: TGCGCCAGCAGCTTGGCCGGGGTAGCGGACCAAGAGACCCAGTACTTC. Protein product: CASSLAGVADQETQYF.

Note on this clonotype: This may come from a read error, since a much larger clone is one base off. CDR3 loop: CASSSSVVTEQFF. As DNA, the CDR3 is TGTGCCAGCAGCAGTAGCGTAGTCACTGAGCAGTTCTTC. V gene TRBV11-2 combines with J gene TRBJ2-1, with a tentative D call TRBD2 (5 bases). Germline V gene lookup returns CDR1 SGHAT and CDR2 FQNNGV. V lost 5 bases and J 9 bases, leaving 14 bases between the germline ends. CDR3 length: 13 amino acids. Together with reference TRBV11-2 and TRBJ2-1, the CDR3 gives the full variable domain: EAGVAQSPRYKIIEKRQSVAFWCNPISGHATLYWYQQILGQGPKLLIQFQNNGVVDDSQLPKDRFSAERLKGVDSTLKIQPAKLEDSAVYLCASSSSVVTEQFFGPGTRLTVL.

This clonotype was picked up many times. V is TRBV5-1 and J is TRBJ2-7; the D gene is possibly TRBD2 (6 bases). From germline, CDR1 is SGHRS and CDR2 YFSETQ. The CDR3 extends over 14 amino acids. The V end was cut by 4 bases, the J end by 2 bases, with 13 bases between. The CDR3 sequence: CASSPRENPYEQYF. CDR3 DNA: TGCGCCAGCAGCCCTCGGGAGAACCCCTACGAGCAGTACTTC.

The CDR3 bases are TGTGCCAGCGCGGTGGCGACTAGCCGCACGTCCTACGAGCAGTACTTC. This codes for CASAVATSRTSYEQYF. This chain uses TRBV28 with TRBJ2-7; 7 nucleotides line up with TRBD2. The germline V gene encodes CDR1 MDHEN and CDR2 SYDVKM. The CDR3 has 16 amino acids. With 8 bases clipped from V and 1 base from J, the junction kept 14 bases outside the gene matches.

This clonotype was seen repeatedly, ten times or more. The V gene is TRBV5-1, the J gene TRBJ2-2; no reliable D call. V was clipped by 4 bases and J by 5 bases, with 12 bases between them. Germline V lookup: CDR1 SGHRS, CDR2 YFSETQ. The CDR3 has 14 amino acids. CDR3 sequence (DNA): TGCGCCAGCAGCCTTCAAATTGGGACCGGGGAGCTGTTTTTT. Translated: CASSLQIGTGELFF.

The chain links TRBV3-1 to TRBJ2-5, with D perhaps matching TRBD2 (6 bases). CDR3 length: 16 residues. Germline CDR1 LGHDT, CDR2 YNNKEL (reference sequence). V lost 0 bases and J 5 bases, leaving 16 bases between the germline ends. This CDR3 reads CASSQEWGVGDETQYF. DNA of the CDR3: TGTGCCAGCAGCCAAGAATGGGGGGTGGGGGATGAGACCCAGTACTTC.

This clonotype appeared a single time. This chain connects TRBV6-1 to TRBJ2-7; 9 bases fit TRBD1. The germline CDR1 and CDR2 sequences are MNHNS and SASEGT. J was trimmed by 5 bases and V by 5 bases; bases with no gene match: 13. This CDR3 comprises 16 residues. CDR3 sequence reads: CASSLNGQGKMHEQYF. The CDR3 nucleotides are TGTGCCAGCAGTCTTAACGGACAGGGGAAAATGCACGAGCAGTACTTC.

V gene TRBV20-1 combines with J gene TRBJ1-1, with D hard to call. The CDR3 is made up of 12 amino acids. Looked up from germline, CDR1 is DFQATT and CDR2 is SNEGSKA (reference sequence). Trimming cost V 3 bases and J 9 bases, with 14 bases left between them. The CDR3 DNA reads as TGCAGTGCTAGTTTTGAGGGTTTAAAAGCTTTCTTT. Amino acids: CSASFEGLKAFF.

The sample holds many counts of this clonotype. This chain joins TRBV12-3 or TRBV12-4 and TRBJ2-2, with D maybe TRBD1 (6 bases). The V gene lost 7 bases and the J gene lost 5 bases, with 8 bases spanning the gap. The CDR3 has 12 amino acids. CDR3 in DNA: TGTGCCAGCACAGGGGAAACCGGGGAGCTGTTTTTT. This sequence encodes CASTGETGELFF.

Ten or more counts support this clonotype. This sequence joins TRBV15 and TRBJ1-4; TRBD1 aligns across 10 bases. The CDR3 is made up of 14 amino acids. CDR1 and CDR2 (germline): LNHNV, YYDKDF (reference sequence). The junction had 3 bases not matched to a gene; V was cut back by 4 bases and J by 7 bases. The CDR3 DNA reads TGTGCCACCAGCACCGGGGACAGGGGTGAAAAACTGTTTTTT. It yields the protein CATSTGDRGEKLFF.

The table lists this clonotype with many counts. This chain links TRBV9 with TRBJ2-5, with 8 bases aligning to TRBD2. The germline gives CDR1 SGDLS, CDR2 YYNGEE. Trimming took 3 bases from V and 7 from J; bases not matched to a gene: 8. There are 14 residues in the CDR3. CDR3 loop: CASSAGGLEGTQYF. The CDR3 coding sequence is TGTGCCAGCAGCGCCGGGGGACTAGAGGGGACCCAGTACTTC.

This clonotype showed up many times. The chain recombines TRBV19 with TRBJ1-3; no clear D. Germline V lookup: CDR1 LNHDA, CDR2 SQIVND (reference sequence). V dropped 3 bases and J dropped 0 bases, with 6 bases sitting between them. The CDR3 sequence is 14 residues long. CDR3: CASSIGSSGNTIYF. CDR3 sequence (DNA): TGTGCCAGTAGTATCGGGAGCTCTGGAAACACCATATATTTT.

Notes on this clonotype: Lacking the conserved final phenylalanine or tryptophan, this CDR3 likely reflects a read error. The chain combines TRBV19 with TRBJ1-5; D gene ambiguous. V was trimmed by 0 bases and J by 6 bases, leaving 12 bases between them. The CDR3 extends over 15 amino acids. Germline CDR1 LNHDA, CDR2 SQIVND (reference sequence). In DNA form, the CDR3 reads TGTGCCAGTAGTATAGATGCGGGTCTAGGTCAGCCCCAGCATGGT. It yields the protein CASSIDAGLGQPQHG.

A note on this clonotype: Given a much more abundant clone one base away, this may be a read error. V gene TRBV30 combines with J gene TRBJ2-3, with 7 bases aligning to TRBD2. V shed 4 bases and J 2 bases; nucleotides not matched to a gene: 6. There are 14 residues in the CDR3. The germline CDR1 and CDR2 sequences are GTSNPN and SVGIG (reference sequence). The CDR3 spells CAWKLAGFTDTQYF. In DNA form, the CDR3 reads TGTGCCTGGAAGTTAGCGGGTTTCACAGATACGCAGTATTTT.

As to this clonotype: The CDR3 does not end in the conserved phenylalanine or tryptophan, so this is likely a read error. This sequence joins TRBV7-9 and TRBJ2-7, with 8 bases fitting TRBD1. This CDR3 spans 14 amino acids. V lost 5 bases and J lost 2; bases outside the gene matches: 5. In germline, CDR1 is SEHNR, CDR2 FQNEAQ (reference sequence). The CDR3 nucleotides are TGTGCCAGCAGCCAAGGACAGGGCCCCTACGAGCAGTACCAC. It encodes CASSQGQGPYEQYH.

This clonotype was detected many times. The chain carries TRBV11-2 and TRBJ1-5, with D hard to call. Trimming left V 1 base short and J 3 bases short, with 10 bases between. The CDR3 is 15 amino acids. The V gene's germline CDR1 is SGHAT and CDR2 FQNNGV. The CDR3 here is CASSLGPTDNQPQHF. CDR3 bases: TGTGCCAGCAGCTTAGGTCCGACGGACAATCAGCCCCAGCATTTT.

The chain uses TRBV2 and TRBJ1-5; 8 nucleotides line up with TRBD1. CDR1 is SNHLY and CDR2 is FYNNEI in the germline V gene. The CDR3 sequence is 14 residues long. Germline trimming cut 10 bases from V and 5 bases from J; bases unmatched to any gene: 10. Here the CDR3 reads CATRGQVGYQPQHF. CDR3 coding DNA: TGTGCCACCAGGGGACAGGTGGGTTATCAGCCCCAGCATTTT.